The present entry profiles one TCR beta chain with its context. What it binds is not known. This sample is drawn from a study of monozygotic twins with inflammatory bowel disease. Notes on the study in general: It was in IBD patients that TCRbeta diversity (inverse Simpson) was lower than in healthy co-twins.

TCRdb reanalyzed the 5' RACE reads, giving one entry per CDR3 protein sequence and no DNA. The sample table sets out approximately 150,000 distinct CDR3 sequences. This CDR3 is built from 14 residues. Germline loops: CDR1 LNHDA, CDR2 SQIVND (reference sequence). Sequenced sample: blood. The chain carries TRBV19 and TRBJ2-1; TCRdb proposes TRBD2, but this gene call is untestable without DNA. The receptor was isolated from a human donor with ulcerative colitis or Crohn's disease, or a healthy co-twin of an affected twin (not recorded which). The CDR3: CASSRAVSYNEQFF.